The clone carrying this T cell receptor (beta chain) was detected only a few times. The entry originates in a study of metastatic and nonmetastatic thyroid tumors. Methods used by the authors: Clinicopathological groups of papillary thyroid cancer showed CDR3 differences that were used to build a distant-metastasis classifier. TCRdb re-called the PCR reads via MiXCR. These V and J calls are TCRdb output, not the study's own analysis. This table holds about 48,000 clones, over 20% found once. V dropped 6 bases and J dropped 5; count of bases not matched to a gene: 12. CDR1 and CDR2 from the germline V gene are DFQATT and SNEGSKA (reference sequence). The CDR3 is 16 residues long. Thyroid surgery took place with no prior treatment in any patient.

This sequence was found in a male donor with papillary thyroid cancer or a benign thyroid nodule (not recorded which). Some clones in this sample may be carry-over from other donors' samples. V usage is TRBV20-1 and J usage is TRBJ2-2, with 10 bases lining up with TRBD2. Sequenced: blood. The CDR3 region is CSARGTEREGTGELFF. CDR3 in DNA: TGCAGTGCCCGCGGGACGGAGCGGGAGGGGACCGGGGAGCTGTTTTTT.